Each of the 16 T cell receptor beta chains below was sequenced from the same sample in a study of T cell responses to AZD1222 COVID-19 vaccine. Sequenced by immunoSEQ multiplex PCR; TCRdb stores in-frame clones only, minus some. Here the sample spans roughly 120,000 clones, about 88% being singletons. Sample: peripheral blood, taken on day 0 of AZD1222 vaccination. These receptors all stem from an adult in good health.

The rearrangement joins TRBV7-8 to TRBJ1-5, with 7 bases matching TRBD1. CDR1 and CDR2 from the germline V gene are SGHVS and FQNEAQ. The V segment lost 6 bases and the J segment 6 bases; nucleotides outside the gene matches: 5. This CDR3 spans 13 amino acids. For the CDR3, the DNA is TGTGCCAGCAGTGACAGGGATCGTCAGCCCCAGCATTTT. This encodes CASSDRDRQPQHF.

This chain links TRBV18 with TRBJ2-3; weak D call: TRBD1 (5 bases). The CDR3 covers 16 residues. Germline V lookup: CDR1 KGHSH, CDR2 LQKENI. Deletions cut 1 base from V and 4 bases from J, with 15 bases between. The CDR3 protein is CASSPQRQGPADTQYF. DNA of the CDR3: TGTGCCAGCTCACCACAGAGGCAGGGTCCAGCAGATACGCAGTATTTT.

The CDR3: CASGEPRGASTYEQYF. CDR3 coding DNA: TGTGCCAGCGGGGAGCCGAGGGGGGCCTCAACCTACGAGCAGTACTTC. V usage is TRBV28 and J usage is TRBJ2-7; D is perhaps TRBD1 or TRBD2 (6 bases each). The germline gives CDR1 MDHEN, CDR2 SYDVKM. The V and J ends lost 8 bases and 2 bases respectively, with 22 bases between them. The CDR3 loop spans 16 amino acids.

This chain joins TRBV27 and TRBJ1-2, with a possible D match to TRBD1 (5 bases). Germline-derived CDR1 and CDR2 are MNHEY and SMNVEV (reference sequence). The CDR3 loop spans 14 amino acids. V was trimmed by 5 bases and J by 8 bases, leaving 18 bases between them. CDR3: CASSPEGLLKGYTF. CDR3 DNA: TGTGCCAGCAGTCCCGAGGGACTCCTGAAGGGCTACACCTTC.

V is TRBV28 and J is TRBJ1-3; no clear D gene. Germline V gene sequence: CDR1 MDHEN, CDR2 SYDVKM. V was cut by 6 bases and J by 1 base, with 13 bases left in between. The CDR3 is 15 residues long. DNA for the CDR3: TGTGCCAGCAGCCCGGCAACGGGATCTGGAAACACCATATATTTT. The encoded protein is CASSPATGSGNTIYF. Using reference TRBV28 and TRBJ1-3 for the parts outside the CDR3, the full variable domain is DVKVTQSSRYLVKRTGEKVFLECVQDMDHENMFWYRQDPGLGLRLIYFSYDVKMKEKGDIPEGYSVSREKKERFSLILESASTNQTSMYLCASSPATGSGNTIYFGEGSWLTVV.

The V and J genes are TRBV12-3 or TRBV12-4 and TRBJ1-2; no clear D gene. CDR3 length: 13 residues. V lost 1 base and J lost 6, with 9 bases in between. In DNA, the CDR3 is TGTGCCAGCAGTTTAGGCGGGGAAAATGGCTACACCTTC. Protein: CASSLGGENGYTF.

J is TRBJ2-1 and V is TRBV28; D might be TRBD1 or TRBD2, each matching 5 bases. V was trimmed by 5 bases and J by 3 bases, leaving 14 bases between them. CDR3 length: 15 amino acids. CDR1 and CDR2 from the germline V gene are MDHEN and SYDVKM. The CDR3 region has the DNA TGTGCCAGCAGTCCCGGGACGAGGGTCTACAATGAGCAGTTCTTC. It yields the protein CASSPGTRVYNEQFF.

CDR3 coding DNA: TGTGCCAGCAGCTTGGGACCCCGGGACTACTCCTACGAGCAGTACTTC. The encoded protein is CASSLGPRDYSYEQYF. The chain has TRBV5-6 and TRBJ2-7, with 7 bases aligning to TRBD2. J lost 0 bases, V lost 0 bases, and 6 bases had no gene match. Germline-derived CDR1 and CDR2 are SGHDT and YYEEEE. The CDR3 consists of 16 residues.

The V gene is TRBV5-1, the J gene TRBJ2-2; D could derive from TRBD1 or TRBD2 (5 bases each). Trimming removed 0 bases from V and 10 bases from J, with 19 bases in between. The CDR3 is 16 amino acids. Germline CDR1 and CDR2: SGHRS and YFSETQ. DNA for the CDR3: TGCGCCAGCAGCTTGGCCGCCGGGCTAGCAGGGTTGGAGCTGTTTTTT. This sequence encodes CASSLAAGLAGLELFF.

This chain links TRBV28 with TRBJ2-7, with TRBD2 as a possible D gene (7 bases). The CDR3 totals 13 residues. The V and J ends lost 7 bases and 3 bases respectively, with 13 bases between them. From germline, CDR1 is MDHEN and CDR2 SYDVKM. The CDR3 region is CASKQGGGYEQYF. The CDR3, as DNA: TGTGCCAGCAAACAGGGAGGGGGCTACGAGCAGTACTTC.

Concerning this clone: Within the sample, other DNA sequences also encode this same CDR3. The genes are TRBV6-5 and TRBJ2-2; 7 bases map to TRBD1. V shed 6 bases and J 5 bases; nucleotides not matched to a gene: 9. Per the germline V gene, CDR1 is MNHEY and CDR2 is SVGAGI. The CDR3 length is 15 residues. DNA of the CDR3: TGTGCCAGCAGCCGAGTCCAGGGGGATACCGGGGAGCTGTTTTTT. It translates to CASSRVQGDTGELFF.

V and J are TRBV3-1 (or the pseudogene TRBV3-2) and TRBJ1-6; D is perhaps TRBD1 (6 bases). V was pared by 2 bases and J by 9 bases, with 8 bases between. The CDR3 consists of 13 residues. Germline values: CDR1 LGHDT, CDR2 YNNKEL (reference sequence). This CDR3 is CASSQRGGSPLHF. CDR3 nucleotide sequence: TGTGCCAGCAGCCAAAGGGGGGGTTCACCCCTCCACTTT.

V gene TRBV27 combines with J gene TRBJ2-2; 8 nucleotides agree with TRBD1. V lost 5 bases, J lost 1 base, and 3 bases stayed unmatched. In germline, CDR1 is MNHEY, CDR2 SMNVEV (reference sequence). CDR3 length: 15 amino acids. CDR3 amino acids: CASSAGTGNTGELFF. Here the CDR3 DNA reads TGTGCCAGCAGTGCCGGGACAGGGAACACCGGGGAGCTGTTTTTT.

The chain is built from TRBV19 and TRBJ1-3; no definite D call. The CDR3 runs 14 residues. Trimming left V 5 bases short and J 3 bases short, with 11 bases between. The germline V gene encodes CDR1 LNHDA and CDR2 SQIVND (reference sequence). The CDR3 DNA reads as TGTGCCAGTAGTCCTTCCTTCAATGGAAACACCATATATTTT. Encoded protein: CASSPSFNGNTIYF.

J is TRBJ2-3 and V is TRBV24-1, with TRBD2 identical over 14 bases. The V gene's germline CDR1 is KGHDR and CDR2 SFDVKD. The CDR3 extends over 17 amino acids. Trimming took 3 bases from V and 4 from J; bases not matched to a gene: 5. The CDR3 nucleotides read TGTGCCACCAGTGATCCATTGGGACTAGCGGGAGCAGATACGCAGTATTTT. This translates into CATSDPLGLAGADTQYF.

This sequence joins TRBV28 and TRBJ2-7; D is unresolved. CDR1 and CDR2 (germline): MDHEN, SYDVKM. The CDR3 covers 15 residues. Trimming shortened V by 4 bases and J by 2 bases, and 15 bases separated the two germline ends. CDR3 amino acids: CASSSFGRQAYEQYF. CDR3 DNA: TGTGCCAGCAGTTCCTTCGGACGGCAAGCCTACGAGCAGTACTTC.